This T cell receptor beta chain was recorded in a study of metastatic and nonmetastatic thyroid tumors. How the authors handled the data: The authors used CDR3 differences across clinicopathological groups to build a distant-metastasis classifier for papillary thyroid cancer. Through MiXCR, TCRdb re-clonotyped the PCR reads. TCRdb's processing, not the authors' own work, is the source of the V and J calls. The sample yields approximately 35,000 clones, 35% seen once. No treatment of any kind had been given to any patient before thyroid surgery. This clone was picked up a small number of times. The specimen was tumor tissue. This sequence was found in a female donor with papillary thyroid cancer or a benign thyroid nodule (not recorded which). Some clones in this sample may be carry-over from other donors' samples.

The CDR3 loop reads CASSYGTYNEQFF. The CDR3 bases are TGTGCCAGCAGTTATGGAACCTACAATGAGCAGTTCTTC. The J gene is TRBJ2-1, the V gene TRBV27, with D unresolved. The V end lost 4 bases, the J end lost 2 bases, and 6 bases lay between the germline ends. The CDR3 extends over 13 amino acids. CDR1 and CDR2 from the germline V gene are MNHEY and SMNVEV (reference sequence).